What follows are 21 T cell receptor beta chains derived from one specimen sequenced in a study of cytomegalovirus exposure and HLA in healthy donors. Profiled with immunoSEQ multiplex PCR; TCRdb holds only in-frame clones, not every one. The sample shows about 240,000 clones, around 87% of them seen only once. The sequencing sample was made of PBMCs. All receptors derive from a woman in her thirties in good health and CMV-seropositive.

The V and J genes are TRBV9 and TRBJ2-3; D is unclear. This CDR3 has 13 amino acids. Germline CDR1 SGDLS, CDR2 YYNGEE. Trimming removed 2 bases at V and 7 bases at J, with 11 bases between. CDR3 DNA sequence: TGTGCCAGCAGCGTGGATCCCGGGTATACGCAGTATTTT. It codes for CASSVDPGYTQYF.

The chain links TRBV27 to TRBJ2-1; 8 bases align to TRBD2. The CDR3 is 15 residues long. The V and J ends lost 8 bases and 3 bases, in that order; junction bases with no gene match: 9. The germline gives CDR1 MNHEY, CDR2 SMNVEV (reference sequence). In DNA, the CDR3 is TGTGCCAGCGGACACGGGAGGGAAAGCTACAATGAGCAGTTCTTC. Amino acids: CASGHGRESYNEQFF.

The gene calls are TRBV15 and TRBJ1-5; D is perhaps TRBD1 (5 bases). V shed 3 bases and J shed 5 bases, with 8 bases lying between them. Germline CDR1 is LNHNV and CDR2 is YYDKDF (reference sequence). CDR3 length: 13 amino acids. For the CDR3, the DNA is TGTGCCACCAGCAGGACAGACCATCAGCCCCAGCATTTT. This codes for CATSRTDHQPQHF.

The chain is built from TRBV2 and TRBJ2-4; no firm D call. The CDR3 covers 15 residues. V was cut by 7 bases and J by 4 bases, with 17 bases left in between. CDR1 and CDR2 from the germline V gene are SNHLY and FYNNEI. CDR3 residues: CASIRSSRAKNIQYF. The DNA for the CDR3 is TGTGCCAGCATCCGGAGCAGCCGCGCAAAAAACATTCAGTACTTC.

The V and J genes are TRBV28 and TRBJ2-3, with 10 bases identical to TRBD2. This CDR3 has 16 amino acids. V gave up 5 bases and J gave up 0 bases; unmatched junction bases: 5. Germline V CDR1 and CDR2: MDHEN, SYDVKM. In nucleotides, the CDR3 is TGTGCCAGCAGTCCTTCTAGCGGGAGTAGCACAGATACGCAGTATTTT. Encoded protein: CASSPSSGSSTDTQYF.

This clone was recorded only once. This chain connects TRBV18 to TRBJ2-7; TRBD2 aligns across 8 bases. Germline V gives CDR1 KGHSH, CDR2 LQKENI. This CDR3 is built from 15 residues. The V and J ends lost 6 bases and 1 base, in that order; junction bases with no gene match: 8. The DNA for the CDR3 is TGTGCCAGCTCCCGGCGCACTAGCGGATCCTACGAGCAGTACTTC. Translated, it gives CASSRRTSGSYEQYF.

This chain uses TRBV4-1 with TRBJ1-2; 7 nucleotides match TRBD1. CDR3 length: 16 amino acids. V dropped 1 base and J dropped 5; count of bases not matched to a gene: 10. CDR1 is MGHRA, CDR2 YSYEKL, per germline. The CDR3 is CASSQAPATGWYGYTF. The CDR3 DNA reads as TGCGCCAGCAGCCAAGCTCCGGCGACAGGGTGGTATGGCTACACCTTC.

The CDR3 DNA follows: TGTGCCAGCAGCAACGGGGAGTTCTATGGCTACACCTTC. It specifies CASSNGEFYGYTF. This chain links TRBV6-5 with TRBJ1-2; D not certain. The CDR3 has 13 amino acids. V lost 6 bases and J lost 4, with 12 bases in between. Per germline, CDR1 MNHEY and CDR2 SVGAGI.

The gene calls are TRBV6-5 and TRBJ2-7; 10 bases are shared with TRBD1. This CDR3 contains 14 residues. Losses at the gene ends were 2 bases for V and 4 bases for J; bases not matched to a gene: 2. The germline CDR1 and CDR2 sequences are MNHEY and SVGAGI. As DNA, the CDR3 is TGTGCCAGCAGTTACCGGGACAGGGGATACGAGCAGTACTTC. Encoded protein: CASSYRDRGYEQYF.

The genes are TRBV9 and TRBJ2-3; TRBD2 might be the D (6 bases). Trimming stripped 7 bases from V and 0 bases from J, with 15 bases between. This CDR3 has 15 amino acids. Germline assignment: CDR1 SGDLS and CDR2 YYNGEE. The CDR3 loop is CASSAGFTSTDTQYF. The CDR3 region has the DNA TGTGCCAGCTCCGCGGGGTTCACTAGCACAGATACGCAGTATTTT.

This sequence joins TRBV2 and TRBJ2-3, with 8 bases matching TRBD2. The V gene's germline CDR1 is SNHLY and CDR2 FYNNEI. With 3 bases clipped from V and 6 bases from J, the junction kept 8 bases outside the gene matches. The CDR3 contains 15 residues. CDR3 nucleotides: TGTGCCAGCAGTGACAGCGGGAGTTTGGCGGATACGCAGTATTTT. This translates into CASSDSGSLADTQYF.

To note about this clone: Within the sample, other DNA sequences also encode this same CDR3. The CDR3 DNA is TGTGCCAGCAGTCTTACAGGGGCCGGGGCCAACGTCCTGACTTTC. It yields the protein CASSLTGAGANVLTF. The chain joins TRBV2 to TRBJ2-6; 7 nucleotides match TRBD1. This CDR3 comprises 15 residues. V gave up 5 bases and J gave up 4 bases; unmatched junction bases: 5. From germline, CDR1 is SNHLY and CDR2 FYNNEI. The variable domain in full, with the rest retrieved from reference TRBV2 and TRBJ2-6, is EPEVTQTPSHQVTQMGQEVILRCVPISNHLYFYWYRQILGQKVEFLVSFYNNEISEKSEIFDDQFSVERPDGSNFTLKIRSTKLEDSAMYFCASSLTGAGANVLTFGAGSRLTVL.

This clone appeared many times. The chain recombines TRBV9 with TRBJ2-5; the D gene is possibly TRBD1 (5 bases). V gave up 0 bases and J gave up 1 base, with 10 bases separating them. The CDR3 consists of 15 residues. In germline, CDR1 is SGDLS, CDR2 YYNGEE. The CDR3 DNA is TGTGCCAGCAGCGTAGGACAGCTTCCCCAAGAGACCCAGTACTTC. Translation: CASSVGQLPQETQYF.

The CDR3, as DNA: TGCAGCGTTGAAAGAGGGAACGGCGAGCAGTACTTC. This codes for CSVERGNGEQYF. The V gene is TRBV29-1, the J gene TRBJ2-7, with D perhaps matching TRBD2 (5 bases). CDR1 and CDR2 from the germline V gene are SQVTM and ANQGSEA. The length of the CDR3 is 12 residues. Trimming stripped 2 bases from V and 6 bases from J, with 11 bases between.

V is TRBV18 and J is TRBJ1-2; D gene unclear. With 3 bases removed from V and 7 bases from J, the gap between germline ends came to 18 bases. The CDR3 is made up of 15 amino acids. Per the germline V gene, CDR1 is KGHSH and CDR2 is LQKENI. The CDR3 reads CASSPSLEGVGGYTF. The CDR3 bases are TGTGCCAGCTCACCGTCGTTGGAGGGCGTCGGTGGCTACACCTTC.

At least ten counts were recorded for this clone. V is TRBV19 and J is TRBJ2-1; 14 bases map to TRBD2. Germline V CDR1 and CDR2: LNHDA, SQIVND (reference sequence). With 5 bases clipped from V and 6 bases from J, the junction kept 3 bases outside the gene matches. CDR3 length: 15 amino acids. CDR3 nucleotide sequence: TGTGCCAGTAGTCTGGGGACTAGCGGGAGCAATGAGCAGTTCTTC. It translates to CASSLGTSGSNEQFF.

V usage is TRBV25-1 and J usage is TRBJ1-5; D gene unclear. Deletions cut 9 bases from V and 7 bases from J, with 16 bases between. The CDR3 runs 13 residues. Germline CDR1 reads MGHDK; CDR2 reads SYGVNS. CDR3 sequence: CASSTGDIQPQHF. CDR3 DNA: TGTGCCAGTTCTACGGGAGATATCCAGCCCCAGCATTTT.

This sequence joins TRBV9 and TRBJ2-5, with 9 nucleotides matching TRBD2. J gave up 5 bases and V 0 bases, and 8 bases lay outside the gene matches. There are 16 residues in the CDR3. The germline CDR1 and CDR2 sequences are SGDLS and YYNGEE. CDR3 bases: TGTGCCAGCAGCGTAGGGGCGGGAGGGCCCACCGAGACCCAGTACTTC. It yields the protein CASSVGAGGPTETQYF.

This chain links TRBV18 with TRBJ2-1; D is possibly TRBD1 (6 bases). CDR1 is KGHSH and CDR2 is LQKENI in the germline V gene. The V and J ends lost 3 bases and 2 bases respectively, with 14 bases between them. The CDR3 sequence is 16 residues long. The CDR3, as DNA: TGTGCCAGCTCACCTACCAGGGGAAGCACCTACAATGAGCAGTTCTTC. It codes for CASSPTRGSTYNEQFF.

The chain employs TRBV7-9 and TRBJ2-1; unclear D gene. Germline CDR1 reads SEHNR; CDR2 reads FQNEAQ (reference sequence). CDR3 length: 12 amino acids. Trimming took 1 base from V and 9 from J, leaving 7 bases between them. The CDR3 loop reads CASSLGFSEQFF. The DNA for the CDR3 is TGTGCCAGCAGCTTAGGGTTTAGTGAGCAGTTCTTC.

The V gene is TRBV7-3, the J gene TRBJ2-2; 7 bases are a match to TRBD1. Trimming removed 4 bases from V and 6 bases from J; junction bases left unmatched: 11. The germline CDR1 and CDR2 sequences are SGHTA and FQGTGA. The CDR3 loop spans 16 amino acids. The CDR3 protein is CASSSTGLSYAGELFF. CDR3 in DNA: TGTGCCAGCAGCTCGACAGGGTTGAGTTATGCCGGGGAGCTGTTTTTT. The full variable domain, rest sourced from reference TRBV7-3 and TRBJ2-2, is GAGVSQTPSNKVTEKGKYVELRCDPISGHTALYWYRQSLGQGPEFLIYFQGTGAADDSGLPNDRFFAVRPEGSVSTLKIQRTERGDSAVYLCASSSTGLSYAGELFFGEGSRLTVL.